Given below is one TCR beta chain in context. The CDR3 loop spans 13 amino acids. CDR1 is SGHRS, CDR2 YFSETQ, per germline. V was cut by 2 bases and J by 5 bases, with 8 bases left in between. Libraries were prepared by immunoSEQ multiplex PCR; TCRdb keeps only in-frame clonotypes and omits some of them. The profile shows under 90,000 clones, under 90% of them singletons. This record belongs to a study of OX40 agonist ivuxolimab in advanced cancers. Study-level background: Enrolled patients in dose escalation had cancers that were hepatocellular carcinoma, melanoma, renal cell or head and neck cancer.

The sample in question was CD4+ or CD8+ T cells sorted from blood, obtained in a trial of the OX40 agonist ivuxolimab. This chain uses TRBV5-1 with TRBJ2-1; TRBD2 is a possible D gene (6 bases). The TCR comes from an adult with an advanced solid tumor such as melanoma, head and neck, liver or kidney cancer. CDR3 residues: CASSFPGDNEQFF. The CDR3 bases are TGCGCCAGCAGCTTCCCGGGGGACAATGAGCAGTTCTTC.